The 30 T cell receptor beta chains below come from one sample, sequenced in a study of blood T cell repertoires in COVID-19 (dated by TCRdb to between 2020 and 2021). Libraries were constructed by the immunoSEQ multiplex PCR assay. TCRdb's version of the immuneACCESS table is confined to in-frame rearrangements and falls short of the full clone set. An unresolved V gene accounts for under half of the shortfall where checked; the remainder is of unknown origin. This sample lists some 400,000 clones; 81% were detected once. Of the sample, around 1.1% falls within the top ten clones. Material: peripheral blood. The receptors originated from a human donor with acute or convalescent COVID-19. The donor label of this sample is uncertain.

This chain links TRBV2 with TRBJ1-2; perhaps TRBD1 as D (5 bases). CDR3 length: 12 amino acids. Looked up from germline, CDR1 is SNHLY and CDR2 is FYNNEI. The V and J ends lost 6 bases and 7 bases respectively, with 12 bases between them. The CDR3 loop is CASRQDRGGYTF. The CDR3 coding sequence is TGTGCCAGCAGACAGGATCGAGGTGGCTACACCTTC.

This clone occurred a few times. The chain uses TRBV2 and TRBJ2-1, with D unclear. V was pared by 6 bases and J by 2 bases, with 14 bases between. In germline, CDR1 is SNHLY, CDR2 FYNNEI. This CDR3 region has 15 residues. This CDR3 is CASSVLAAPYNEQFF. CDR3 nucleotides: TGTGCCAGCAGCGTCCTGGCGGCCCCCTACAATGAGCAGTTCTTC. Full variable domain (remainder filled in from reference TRBV2 and TRBJ2-1): EPEVTQTPSHQVTQMGQEVILRCVPISNHLYFYWYRQILGQKVEFLVSFYNNEISEKSEIFDDQFSVERPDGSNFTLKIRSTKLEDSAMYFCASSVLAAPYNEQFFGPGTRLTVL.

The J gene is TRBJ1-1, the V gene TRBV5-1; D uncertain. V dropped 4 bases and J dropped 10 bases, with 8 bases sitting between them. From germline, CDR1 is SGHRS and CDR2 YFSETQ. CDR3 length equals 10 residues. The CDR3 here is CASSPVGAFF. CDR3 in DNA: TGCGCCAGCAGCCCGGTTGGAGCTTTCTTT.

In this sample, this clone turned up a few times. The chain combines TRBV18 with TRBJ1-1; D gene unclear. CDR1 is KGHSH, CDR2 LQKENI, per germline. V was shortened by 1 base and J by 3 bases, with 9 bases between the two germline ends. The CDR3 length is 14 residues. The CDR3 DNA reads as TGTGCCAGCTCACCACTGGGGAGGGACACTGAAGCTTTCTTT. It encodes CASSPLGRDTEAFF.

On this clone: The junction differs from germline at one of its ends, possibly a read error. This chain's CDR3 is CAGSEGQFNQPQHF. CDR3 bases: TGTGCCGGCAGTGAAGGACAGTTCAATCAGCCCCAGCATTTT. The genes are TRBV6-1 and TRBJ1-5; perhaps TRBD1 as D (6 bases). CDR1 MNHNS and CDR2 SASEGT come from the germline V gene. The CDR3 is 14 residues long.

The CDR3 DNA reads as TGTGCCAGCACCCCAGGTCAGCAGCCCCAGCATTTT. Translating it yields CASTPGQQPQHF. V and J are TRBV28 and TRBJ1-5; no definite D call. The CDR3 consists of 12 residues. V lost 7 bases to trimming and J lost 7 bases, with 11 bases between them. Per germline, CDR1 MDHEN and CDR2 SYDVKM.

This chain links TRBV10-2 with TRBJ1-1; D possibly corresponds to TRBD1 (6 bases). Germline loops: CDR1 WSHSY, CDR2 SAAADI. V lost 5 bases to trimming and J lost 7 bases, with 20 bases between them. There are 15 residues in the CDR3. The CDR3 nucleotides are TGCGCCAGCAGTAGAACAGGGATCCGGGTTGGTGAAGCTTTCTTT. It is translated as CASSRTGIRVGEAFF.

This clone was observed a single time. The CDR3 DNA sequence: TGTGCCAGCAGCGCCAACCTGGGCAGCACAGATACGCAGTATTTT. It is translated as CASSANLGSTDTQYF. The rearrangement uses TRBV7-7 and TRBJ2-3; no definite D call. The CDR3 is 15 residues long. Looked up from germline, CDR1 is SSHAT and CDR2 is FNYEAQ (reference sequence). Trimming left V 5 bases short and J 0 bases short, with 12 bases between.

The sample holds many counts of this clone. This chain uses TRBV19 with TRBJ1-2; D uncertain. The V gene's germline CDR1 is LNHDA and CDR2 SQIVND (reference sequence). Trimming removed 1 base at V and 4 bases at J, with 16 bases between. The CDR3 extends over 16 amino acids. The CDR3 sequence is CASSIGVAPTSYGYTF. The CDR3 DNA follows: TGTGCCAGTAGTATAGGGGTGGCACCGACATCCTATGGCTACACCTTC.

The sample holds a few counts of this clone. The chain carries TRBV7-6 and TRBJ1-2; D not resolved. The CDR3 has 12 amino acids. Deletions cut 4 bases from V and 8 bases from J, with 11 bases between. Germline values: CDR1 SGHVS, CDR2 FNYEAQ. DNA for the CDR3: TGTGCCAGCAGCTCCAACACCGGGGGCTACACCTTC. Translating gives CASSSNTGGYTF.

The V and J genes are TRBV11-3 and TRBJ2-1; TRBD2 matches 10 bases. Trimming cost V 5 bases and J 7 bases; bases outside gene matches: 14. CDR1 and CDR2 from the germline V gene are SGHNT and YENEEA. This CDR3 contains 17 residues. For the CDR3, the DNA is TGTGCCAGCAGCACGACCCCCCTAGCGGGAGTGGGAAATGAGCAGTTCTTC. It is translated as CASSTTPLAGVGNEQFF. The full variable domain, its missing parts supplied by reference TRBV11-3 and TRBJ2-1, is EAGVVQSPRYKIIEKKQPVAFWCNPISGHNTLYWYLQNLGQGPELLIRYENEEAVDDSQLPKDRFSAERLKGVDSTLKIQPAELGDSAVYLCASSTTPLAGVGNEQFFGPGTRLTVL.

This clone was detected only a few times. The genes are TRBV5-6 and TRBJ1-1, with a possible D match to TRBD1 (5 bases). This CDR3 comprises 14 residues. V was pared by 2 bases and J by 0 bases, with 8 bases between. Germline loops: CDR1 SGHDT, CDR2 YYEEEE. The CDR3 reads CASSFRTLNTEAFF. CDR3 DNA sequence: TGTGCCAGCAGCTTCCGGACACTGAACACTGAAGCTTTCTTT.

The CDR3 DNA is TGCGCCAGCAGTTCAACTACAGGGAACGACACTGAAGCTTTCTTT. It encodes CASSSTTGNDTEAFF. V is TRBV10-2 and J is TRBJ1-1; D perhaps matches TRBD1 (6 bases). Trimming removed 5 bases from V and 3 bases from J, with 16 bases in between. The germline V gene encodes CDR1 WSHSY and CDR2 SAAADI. This CDR3 contains 15 residues.

The CDR3 DNA is TGTGCCAGTAGTATAGCCCAGGGCTATAATTCACCCCTCCACTTT. Protein product: CASSIAQGYNSPLHF. The chain joins TRBV19 to TRBJ1-6; perhaps TRBD1 as D (5 bases). Trimming pared 1 base from V and 3 bases from J, leaving 7 bases between. The CDR3 consists of 15 residues. In germline, CDR1 is LNHDA, CDR2 SQIVND (reference sequence).

This chain links TRBV2 with TRBJ1-5; no clear D gene. From germline, CDR1 is SNHLY and CDR2 FYNNEI. The V end lost 4 bases, the J end lost 1 base, and 5 bases lay between the germline ends. This CDR3 has 13 amino acids. CDR3 in DNA: TGTGCCAGCAGTGTGGAGAGCAATCAGCCCCAGCATTTT. As protein: CASSVESNQPQHF. The full variable domain, in which reference TRBV2 and TRBJ1-5 provide the parts outside the CDR3, is EPEVTQTPSHQVTQMGQEVILRCVPISNHLYFYWYRQILGQKVEFLVSFYNNEISEKSEIFDDQFSVERPDGSNFTLKIRSTKLEDSAMYFCASSVESNQPQHFGDGTRLSIL.

The genes are TRBV5-1 and TRBJ2-3, with TRBD2 identical over 11 bases. The V gene's germline CDR1 is SGHRS and CDR2 YFSETQ. There are 14 residues in the CDR3. V was clipped by 8 bases and J by 4 bases; unmatched bases: 6. CDR3 sequence reads: CASRLAGRPDTQYF. DNA of the CDR3: TGCGCCAGTCGACTAGCGGGGAGACCAGATACGCAGTATTTT.

The chain links TRBV7-9 to TRBJ1-1; D is uncertain. There are 14 residues in the CDR3. Per the germline V gene, CDR1 is SEHNR and CDR2 is FQNEAQ (reference sequence). The ends were cut back, 2 bases at V and 6 bases at J, with 13 bases in the middle. The CDR3 region is CASSLLSGSPEAFF. CDR3 sequence (DNA): TGTGCCAGCAGCTTATTATCAGGCTCCCCTGAAGCTTTCTTT.

The gene calls are TRBV5-1 and TRBJ1-2, with D perhaps matching TRBD1 (5 bases). Germline-derived CDR1 and CDR2 are SGHRS and YFSETQ. Trimming removed 4 bases at V and 4 bases at J, with 14 bases between. CDR3 length: 14 residues. The CDR3 loop is CASSPGKESYGYTF. In DNA form, the CDR3 reads TGCGCCAGCAGCCCAGGGAAGGAGAGCTATGGCTACACCTTC.

The V gene is TRBV7-2, the J gene TRBJ2-1; the D is unclear. Per the germline V gene, CDR1 is SGHTA and CDR2 is FQGNSA. There are 16 residues in the CDR3. V gave up 1 base and J gave up 0 bases, with 10 bases separating them. In DNA form, the CDR3 reads TGTGCCAGCAGCTTAGTCTCGGTGAACTCCTACAATGAGCAGTTCTTC. Its translation: CASSLVSVNSYNEQFF.

This chain links TRBV6-6 with TRBJ1-1; 9 bases are a match to TRBD1. From germline, CDR1 is MNHNY and CDR2 SVGAGI (reference sequence). Losses at the gene ends were 5 bases for V and 2 bases for J; bases not matched to a gene: 3. The CDR3 contains 14 residues. CDR3 region: CASSGDRANTEAFF. Here the CDR3 DNA reads TGTGCCAGCAGTGGGGACAGGGCCAACACTGAAGCTTTCTTT.

The chain combines TRBV7-2 with TRBJ2-5; weak D call: TRBD2 (6 bases). CDR1 is SGHTA and CDR2 is FQGNSA in the germline V gene. The V and J ends lost 2 bases and 5 bases respectively, with 9 bases between them. The CDR3 has 13 amino acids. CDR3 nucleotides: TGTGCCAGCAGCTTAAGGGAGGTCGAGACCCAGTACTTC. Translation: CASSLREVETQYF.

The V call is TRBV4-1, the J call TRBJ1-2, with D unresolved. Germline values: CDR1 MGHRA, CDR2 YSYEKL. V shed 4 bases and J shed 2 bases, with 11 bases lying between them. The CDR3 consists of 14 residues. CDR3 protein: CASSRVTANYGYTF. As DNA, the CDR3 is TGCGCCAGCAGCCGAGTTACAGCCAACTATGGCTACACCTTC.

This sequence joins TRBV5-6 and TRBJ1-2; the D is unclear. The germline V gene encodes CDR1 SGHDT and CDR2 YYEEEE. This CDR3 spans 17 amino acids. V was pared by 0 bases and J by 0 bases, with 15 bases between. The CDR3 loop is CASSLEIYRVPNYGYTF. In DNA form, the CDR3 reads TGTGCCAGCAGCTTGGAAATATACAGAGTTCCTAACTATGGCTACACCTTC.

This chain uses TRBV3-1 (or the pseudogene TRBV3-2) with TRBJ2-5; D call uncertain. Germline V gene sequence: CDR1 LGHDT, CDR2 YNNKEL (reference sequence). The CDR3 is 11 residues long. V was pared by 3 bases and J by 5 bases, with 4 bases between. CDR3 loop: CASSHAETQYF. The CDR3 coding sequence is TGTGCCAGCAGCCATGCGGAGACCCAGTACTTC.

The V gene is TRBV2, the J gene TRBJ2-1; D not resolved. Trimming shortened V by 1 base and J by 3 bases, and 4 bases separated the two germline ends. The CDR3 is 13 residues long. Germline assignment: CDR1 SNHLY and CDR2 FYNNEI. Here the CDR3 reads CASSEDRYNEQFF. CDR3 coding DNA: TGTGCCAGCAGTGAAGATCGCTACAATGAGCAGTTCTTC. Together with reference TRBV2 and TRBJ2-1, the CDR3 gives the full variable domain: EPEVTQTPSHQVTQMGQEVILRCVPISNHLYFYWYRQILGQKVEFLVSFYNNEISEKSEIFDDQFSVERPDGSNFTLKIRSTKLEDSAMYFCASSEDRYNEQFFGPGTRLTVL.

The chain recombines TRBV18 with TRBJ1-1; D is undetermined. Germline assignment: CDR1 KGHSH and CDR2 LQKENI. V was shortened by 1 base and J by 5 bases, with 11 bases between the two germline ends. The CDR3 runs 14 residues. The CDR3 DNA reads TGTGCCAGCTCACCACGGGCCCGCCCGACTGAAGCTTTCTTT. Translated, it gives CASSPRARPTEAFF.

J is TRBJ2-2 and V is TRBV6-5, with TRBD2 matching over 11 bases. The ends lost 4 bases at V and 5 bases at J; junction bases unmatched: 6. The CDR3 contains 16 residues. CDR1 and CDR2 (germline): MNHEY, SVGAGI. Written as DNA, the CDR3 is TGTGCCAGCAGTTCCTGGTTAGCGGGGGGGACCGGGGAGCTGTTTTTT. Translating gives CASSSWLAGGTGELFF.

V is TRBV30 and J is TRBJ1-1; TRBD1 is a possible D gene (6 bases). The CDR3 sequence is 15 residues long. Germline CDR1 reads GTSNPN; CDR2 reads SVGIG (reference sequence). With 0 bases removed from V and 0 bases from J, the gap between germline ends came to 11 bases. The CDR3 DNA is TGTGCCTGGAGTGTACAGGGATCAATGAACACTGAAGCTTTCTTT. Translation gives CAWSVQGSMNTEAFF.

The V and J genes are TRBV18 and TRBJ1-1, with D tentatively TRBD1 (6 bases). The V gene's germline CDR1 is KGHSH and CDR2 LQKENI. Trimming took off 3 bases at V and 3 bases at J, with 17 bases between the two ends. This CDR3 is built from 16 residues. The CDR3 protein is CASSPRTQGWDTEAFF. The CDR3 bases are TGTGCCAGCTCACCTCGGACCCAGGGGTGGGACACTGAAGCTTTCTTT.

This clone was counted at least ten times. V is TRBV25-1 and J is TRBJ2-1; TRBD1 matches at 10 bases. Germline CDR1 is MGHDK and CDR2 is SYGVNS. The CDR3 loop spans 18 amino acids. J gave up 2 bases and V 6 bases, and 13 bases lay outside the gene matches. This CDR3 is CASRDSFRTGGAYNEQFF. In nucleotides, the CDR3 is TGTGCCAGCAGAGATAGCTTTAGGACAGGGGGGGCCTACAATGAGCAGTTCTTC.